This TCR beta chain was recovered during a study of shared clonotypes between healthy human individuals. Study-wide context: Serving as donors were a couple of women and a few men, whose ages spanned 18 to 49. Study results and caveats: What naive subsets generally showed was a larger estimated richness than memory subsets showed.

The method was immunoSEQ multiplex PCR; TCRdb's version includes in-frame clones alone and lacks a portion of them. The sample holds about 2 million clones, around 96% seen once. Naive CD8 cells lacked CD45RO and underwent positive selection for CCR7, leaving out terminally differentiated effector memory CD45RA+ cells. Worth noting for this clone: No antigen is known for it.

Trimming took 6 bases from V and 10 from J; bases not matched to a gene: 9. Per germline, CDR1 MNHEY and CDR2 SVGAGI. The CDR3 totals 13 residues. This TCR derives from a man aged 18 to 30 in good health. The chain combines TRBV6-5 with TRBJ1-2, with 9 bases fitting TRBD1. The sample was naive CD8+ T cells sorted from blood. The CDR3 DNA sequence: TGTGCCAGCAGACCAACAGGGGGCCGCGACTACACCTTC. As protein: CASRPTGGRDYTF.